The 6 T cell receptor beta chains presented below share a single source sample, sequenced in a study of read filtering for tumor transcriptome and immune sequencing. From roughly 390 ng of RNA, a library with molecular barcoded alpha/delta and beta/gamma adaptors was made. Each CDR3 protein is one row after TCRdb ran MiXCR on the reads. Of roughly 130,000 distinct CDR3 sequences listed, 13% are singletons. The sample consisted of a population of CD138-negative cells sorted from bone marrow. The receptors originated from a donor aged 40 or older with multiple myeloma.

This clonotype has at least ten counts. The CDR3 here is CASSLAYGTDTGELFF. Written as DNA, the CDR3 is TGTGCCAGCAGTTTAGCCTATGGGACAGACACCGGGGAGCTGTTTTTT. The chain recombines TRBV12-3 or TRBV12-4 with TRBJ2-2; 7 nucleotides agree with TRBD1. The CDR3 has 16 amino acids. V lost 0 bases, J lost 3 bases, and 4 bases stayed unmatched.

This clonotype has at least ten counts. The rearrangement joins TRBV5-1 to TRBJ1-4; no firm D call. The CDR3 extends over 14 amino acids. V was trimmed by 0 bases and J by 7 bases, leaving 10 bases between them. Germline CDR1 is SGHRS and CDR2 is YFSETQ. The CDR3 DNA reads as TGCGCCAGCAGCTTGGGCTTCACCAGTGAAAAACTGTTTTTT. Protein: CASSLGFTSEKLFF.

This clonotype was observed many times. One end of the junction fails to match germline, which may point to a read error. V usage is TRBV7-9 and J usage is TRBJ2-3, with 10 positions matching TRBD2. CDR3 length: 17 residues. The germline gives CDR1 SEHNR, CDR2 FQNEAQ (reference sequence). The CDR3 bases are TGTGCCAGCAGCGCCCATCTAGCGGGGGAAAGCAGAGATACGCAGTATTTT. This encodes CASSAHLAGESRDTQYF.

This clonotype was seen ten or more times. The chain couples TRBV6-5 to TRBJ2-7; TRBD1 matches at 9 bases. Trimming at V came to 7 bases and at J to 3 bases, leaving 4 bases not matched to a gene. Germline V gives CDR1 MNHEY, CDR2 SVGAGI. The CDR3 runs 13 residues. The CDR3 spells CASIKGQGYEQYF. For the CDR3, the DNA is TGTGCCAGCATCAAGGGACAGGGCTACGAGCAGTACTTC.

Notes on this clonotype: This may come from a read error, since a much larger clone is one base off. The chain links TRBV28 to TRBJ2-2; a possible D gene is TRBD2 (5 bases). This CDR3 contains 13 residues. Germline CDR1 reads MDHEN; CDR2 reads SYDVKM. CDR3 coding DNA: TGTGCCAGCAGTTTGGCTCCTACCGGGGAGCTGCTTTTT. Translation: CASSLAPTGELLF.

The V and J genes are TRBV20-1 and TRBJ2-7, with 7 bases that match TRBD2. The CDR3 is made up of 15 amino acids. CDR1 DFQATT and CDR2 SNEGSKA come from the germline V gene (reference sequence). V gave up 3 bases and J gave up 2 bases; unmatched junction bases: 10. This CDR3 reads CSARGKAGDPYEQYF. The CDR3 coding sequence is TGCAGTGCTAGGGGGAAGGCGGGGGACCCCTACGAGCAGTACTTC.